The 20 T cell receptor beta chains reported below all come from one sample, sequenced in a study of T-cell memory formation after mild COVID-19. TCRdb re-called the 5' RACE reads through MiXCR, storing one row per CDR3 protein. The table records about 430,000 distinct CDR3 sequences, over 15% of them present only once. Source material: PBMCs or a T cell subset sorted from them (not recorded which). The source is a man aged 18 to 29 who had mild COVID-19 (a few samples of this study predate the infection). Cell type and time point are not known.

The CDR3 region has the DNA TGTGCCAGCAGCCCCCACGAGGGGGAAATTGAAAAACTGTTTTTT. As protein: CASSPHEGEIEKLFF. V usage is TRBV7-6 and J usage is TRBJ1-4; perhaps TRBD1 as D (6 bases). The CDR3 covers 15 residues. Germline assignment: CDR1 SGHVS and CDR2 FNYEAQ. The V end lost 5 bases, the J end lost 7 bases, and 17 bases lay between the germline ends.

CDR3 bases: TGCGCCAGCAGCGTTCGAGGGGGAATGCGTAATTCACCCCTCCACTTT. Translation: CASSVRGGMRNSPLHF. V gene TRBV5-1 combines with J gene TRBJ1-6, with a tentative D call TRBD1 (6 bases). The length of the CDR3 is 16 residues. The germline V and J ends were trimmed by 4 bases and 6 bases, with 17 bases remaining between them. Germline loops: CDR1 SGHRS, CDR2 YFSETQ.

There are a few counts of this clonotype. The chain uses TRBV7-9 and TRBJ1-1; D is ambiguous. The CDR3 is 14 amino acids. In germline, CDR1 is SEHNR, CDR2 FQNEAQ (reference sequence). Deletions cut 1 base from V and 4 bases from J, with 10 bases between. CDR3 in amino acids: CASSLGQTTTEAFF. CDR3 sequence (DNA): TGTGCCAGCAGCTTAGGGCAGACAACCACTGAAGCTTTCTTT.

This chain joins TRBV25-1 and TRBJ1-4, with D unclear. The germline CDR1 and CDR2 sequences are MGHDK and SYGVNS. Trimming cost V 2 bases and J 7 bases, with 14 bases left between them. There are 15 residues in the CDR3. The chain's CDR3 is CASSERVGIGEKLFF. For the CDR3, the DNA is TGTGCCAGCAGTGAAAGGGTTGGGATTGGTGAAAAACTGTTTTTT.

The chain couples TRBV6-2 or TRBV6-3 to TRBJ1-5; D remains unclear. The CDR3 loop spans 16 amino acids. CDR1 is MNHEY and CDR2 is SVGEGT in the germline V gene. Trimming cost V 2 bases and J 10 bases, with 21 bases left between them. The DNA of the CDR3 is TGTGCCAGCAGTTACCGGGGTCGGATCCGGAGGGAACCCCAGCATTTT. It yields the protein CASSYRGRIRREPQHF.

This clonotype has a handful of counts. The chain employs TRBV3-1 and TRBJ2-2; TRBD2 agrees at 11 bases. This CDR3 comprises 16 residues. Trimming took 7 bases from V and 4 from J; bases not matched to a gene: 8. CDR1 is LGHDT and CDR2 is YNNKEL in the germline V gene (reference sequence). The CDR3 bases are TGTGCCAGCACCCTAACCGGGACTAGCGGCACCGGGGAGCTGTTTTTT. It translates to CASTLTGTSGTGELFF.

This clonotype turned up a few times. The CDR3 spells CASSRGHEQYF. DNA of the CDR3: TGTGCCAGCAGCAGGGGTCACGAGCAGTACTTC. The chain combines TRBV12-3 or TRBV12-4 with TRBJ2-7; a possible D gene is TRBD1 (6 bases). CDR3 size: 11 residues. V was cut by 6 bases and J by 5 bases, with 8 bases left in between.

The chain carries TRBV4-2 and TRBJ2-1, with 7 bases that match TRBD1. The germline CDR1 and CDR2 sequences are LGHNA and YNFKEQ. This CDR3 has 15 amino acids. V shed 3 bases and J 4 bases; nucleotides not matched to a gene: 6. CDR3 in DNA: TGTGCCAGCAGCCATACACCGGGACAGTACAATGAGCAGTTCTTC. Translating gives CASSHTPGQYNEQFF.

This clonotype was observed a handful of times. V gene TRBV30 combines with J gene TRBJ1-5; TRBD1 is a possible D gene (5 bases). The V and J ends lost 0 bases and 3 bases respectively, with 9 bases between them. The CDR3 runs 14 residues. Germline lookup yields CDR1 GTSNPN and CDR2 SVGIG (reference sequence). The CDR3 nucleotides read TGTGCCTGGAGTGTACGACAGTCCAATCAGCCCCAGCATTTT. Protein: CAWSVRQSNQPQHF.

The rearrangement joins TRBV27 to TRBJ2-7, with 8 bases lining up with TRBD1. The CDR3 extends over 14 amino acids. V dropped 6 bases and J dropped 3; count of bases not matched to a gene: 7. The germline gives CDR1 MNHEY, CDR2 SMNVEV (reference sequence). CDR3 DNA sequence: TGTGCCAGCAGCAGACAGGGGAGAAACTACGAGCAGTACGTC. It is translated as CASSRQGRNYEQYV.

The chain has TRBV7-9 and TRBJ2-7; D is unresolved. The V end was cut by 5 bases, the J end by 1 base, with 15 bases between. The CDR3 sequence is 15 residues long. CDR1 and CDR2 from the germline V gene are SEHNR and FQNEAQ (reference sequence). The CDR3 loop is CASSGTSSRSYEQYF. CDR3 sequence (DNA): TGTGCCAGCAGCGGTACCTCGTCCCGGTCCTACGAGCAGTACTTC.

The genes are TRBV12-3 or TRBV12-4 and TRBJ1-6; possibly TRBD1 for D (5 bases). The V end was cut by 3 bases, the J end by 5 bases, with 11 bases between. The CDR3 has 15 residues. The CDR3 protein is CASSLGPINNSPLHF. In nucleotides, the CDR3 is TGTGCCAGCAGTTTGGGACCTATCAATAATTCACCCCTCCACTTT.

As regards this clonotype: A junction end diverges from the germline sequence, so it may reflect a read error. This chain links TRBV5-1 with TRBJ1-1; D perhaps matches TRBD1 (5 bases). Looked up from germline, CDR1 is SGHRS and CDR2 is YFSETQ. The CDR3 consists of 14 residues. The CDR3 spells CASSLPTENTEAFF. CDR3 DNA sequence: TGCGCCAGCAGCTTGCCGACAGAGAACACTGAAGCCTTCTTT.

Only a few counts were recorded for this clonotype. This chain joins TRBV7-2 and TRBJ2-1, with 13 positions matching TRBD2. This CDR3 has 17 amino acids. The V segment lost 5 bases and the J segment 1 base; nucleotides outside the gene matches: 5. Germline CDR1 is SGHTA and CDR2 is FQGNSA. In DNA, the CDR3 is TGTGCCAGCAGCAAGACTAGCGGGGGGCCTTCCTACAATGAGCAGTTCTTC. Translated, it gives CASSKTSGGPSYNEQFF.

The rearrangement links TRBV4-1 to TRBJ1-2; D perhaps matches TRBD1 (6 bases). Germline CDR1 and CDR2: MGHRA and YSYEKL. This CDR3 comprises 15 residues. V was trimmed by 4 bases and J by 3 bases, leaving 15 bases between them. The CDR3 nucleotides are TGCGCCAGCAGCCCTAAAGGGGGAGGGGACTATGGCTACACCTTC. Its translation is CASSPKGGGDYGYTF.

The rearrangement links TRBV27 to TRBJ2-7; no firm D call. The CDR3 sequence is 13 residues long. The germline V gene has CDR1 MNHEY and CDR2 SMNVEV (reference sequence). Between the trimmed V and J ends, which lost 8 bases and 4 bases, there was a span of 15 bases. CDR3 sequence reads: CASWTSPSYEQYF. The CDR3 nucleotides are TGTGCCAGCTGGACCTCACCTAGTTACGAGCAGTACTTC.

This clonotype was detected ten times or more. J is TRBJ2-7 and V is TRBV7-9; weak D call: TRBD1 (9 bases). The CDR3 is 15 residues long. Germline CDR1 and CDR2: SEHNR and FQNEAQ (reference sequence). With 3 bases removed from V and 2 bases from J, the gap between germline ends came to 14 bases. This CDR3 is CASSFGGDRAYEQYF. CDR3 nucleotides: TGTGCCAGCAGCTTCGGGGGGGACAGGGCCTACGAGCAGTACTTC. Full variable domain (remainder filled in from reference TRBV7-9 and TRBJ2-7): DTGVSQNPRHKITKRGQNVTFRCDPISEHNRLYWYRQTLGQGPEFLTYFQNEAQLEKSRLLSDRFSAERPKGSFSTLEIQRTEQGDSAMYLCASSFGGDRAYEQYFGPGTRLTVT.

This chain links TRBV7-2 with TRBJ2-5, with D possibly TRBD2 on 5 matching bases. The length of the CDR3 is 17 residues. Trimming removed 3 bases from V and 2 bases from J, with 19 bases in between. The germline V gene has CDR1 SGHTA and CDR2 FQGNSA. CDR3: CASSFPRGRRHQETQYF. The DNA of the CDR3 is TGTGCCAGCAGCTTTCCGAGAGGGCGGAGACATCAAGAGACCCAGTACTTC.

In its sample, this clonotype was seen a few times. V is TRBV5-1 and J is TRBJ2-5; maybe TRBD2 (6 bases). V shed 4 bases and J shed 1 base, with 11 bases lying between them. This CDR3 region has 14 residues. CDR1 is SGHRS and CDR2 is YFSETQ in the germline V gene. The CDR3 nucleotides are TGCGCCAGCAGCGCCGGGACTGGCCAAGAGACCCAGTACTTC. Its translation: CASSAGTGQETQYF.

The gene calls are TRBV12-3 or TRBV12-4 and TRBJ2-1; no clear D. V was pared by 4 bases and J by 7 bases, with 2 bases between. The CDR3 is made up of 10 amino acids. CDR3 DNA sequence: TGTGCCAGCAGTTGGAATGAGCAGTTCTTC. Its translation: CASSWNEQFF.